The 2 T cell receptor beta chains below were found in one sample sequenced in a study of cytomegalovirus exposure and HLA in healthy donors. This PCR relied on a set of 60 Vbeta primers and 13 Jbeta primers. TCRdb keeps only in-frame clones here, not all; method: immunoSEQ multiplex PCR. The sample lists 55,000 to 80,000 clones, approximately 80% occurring once. The material sequenced was PBMCs. Receptor source: a woman between 25 and 40 years old in good health and CMV-seronegative.

V is TRBV28 and J is TRBJ1-5; D unresolved. The germline CDR1 and CDR2 sequences are MDHEN and SYDVKM. This CDR3 has 12 residues. Trimming removed 4 bases at V and 4 bases at J, with 5 bases between. This CDR3 reads CASSWPNQPQHF. The CDR3 DNA follows: TGTGCCAGCAGTTGGCCTAATCAGCCCCAGCATTTT.

This chain uses TRBV6-5 with TRBJ1-1; D gene ambiguous. There are 14 residues in the CDR3. The germline V and J ends were trimmed by 3 bases and 4 bases, with 12 bases remaining between them. Germline V gives CDR1 MNHEY, CDR2 SVGAGI. The CDR3 region is CASSYGRRATEAFF. The DNA of the CDR3 is TGTGCCAGCAGTTATGGAAGGAGGGCCACTGAAGCTTTCTTT.